The 20 T cell receptor beta chains below all came from one sample that was sequenced in a study of T cells after yellow fever vaccination. TCRdb re-called the 5' RACE reads through MiXCR, storing one row per CDR3 protein. This sample has about 320,000 distinct CDR3 sequences, with around 4.4% found just once. Sequenced material: PBMCs, taken 15 days after the yellow fever booster vaccination. The receptors shown here come from a man aged 18 to 30 who received the YFV17D yellow fever vaccine.

Worth noting for this clonotype: A single base separates this from a much larger clone, so it may be a read error. The chain carries TRBV12-3 or TRBV12-4 and TRBJ1-1; D unresolved. The V end lost 6 bases, the J end lost 0 bases, and 11 bases lay between the germline ends. The CDR3 has 14 residues. DNA for the CDR3: TGTGCCAGCAGACCGGGCACCCTGAACACTGAAGCTTTCTTT. Its protein product is CASRPGTLNTEAFF.

This clonotype was observed a single time. A clone one base away is much larger, so this may be a read error. The V call is TRBV6-1, the J call TRBJ2-2; tentatively, D is TRBD1 (5 bases). The germline gives CDR1 MNHNS, CDR2 SASEGT. CDR3 length equals 11 residues. Trimming cost V 9 bases and J 6 bases, with 8 bases left between them. CDR3 DNA sequence: TGTGCCAGGAGCAGGGCCGGGGAGCTGTTTTTT. This translates into CARSRAGELFF.

This clonotype was detected a few times. The chain is built from TRBV5-1 and TRBJ2-1, with D maybe TRBD1 (5 bases). The CDR3 covers 15 residues. V lost 5 bases to trimming and J lost 7 bases, with 19 bases between them. From germline, CDR1 is SGHRS and CDR2 YFSETQ. Written as DNA, the CDR3 is TGCGCCAGCAGTCATGGACACCCCGCATTGAATGAGCAGTTCTTC. Residues: CASSHGHPALNEQFF.

This clonotype was counted at least ten times. V gene TRBV4-1 combines with J gene TRBJ2-7, with TRBD1 identical over 11 bases. V trimming: 3 bases; J trimming: 5 bases; junction bases outside the gene matches: 3. Per the germline V gene, CDR1 is MGHRA and CDR2 is YSYEKL. The CDR3 covers 14 residues. In DNA form, the CDR3 reads TGCGCCAGCAGCCAGTGGACAGGGGGCCACGAGCAGTACGTC. It yields the protein CASSQWTGGHEQYV.

The chain employs TRBV19 and TRBJ2-7, with no clear D. The CDR3 runs to 14 residues. Trimming left V 6 bases short and J 0 bases short, with 12 bases between. CDR1 is LNHDA and CDR2 is SQIVND in the germline V gene (reference sequence). CDR3 sequence reads: CASSLGFGSYEQYF. CDR3 nucleotide sequence: TGTGCCAGTAGCCTCGGGTTCGGCTCCTACGAGCAGTACTTC.

The chain uses TRBV2 and TRBJ2-2, with D possibly matching TRBD1 (5 bases). This CDR3 is 15 amino acids long. The V and J ends lost 8 bases and 4 bases respectively, with 17 bases between them. In germline, CDR1 is SNHLY, CDR2 FYNNEI. The CDR3 DNA reads TGTGCCAGCCGTGGTATGACAGAGAGCACCGGGGAGCTGTTTTTT. It is translated as CASRGMTESTGELFF.

This clonotype was seen many times. V usage is TRBV20-1 and J usage is TRBJ2-5, with 10 bases lining up with TRBD2. V shed 3 bases, J shed 5 bases, and the junction held 9 bases outside the gene matches. Germline V lookup: CDR1 DFQATT, CDR2 SNEGSKA (reference sequence). The CDR3 is made up of 15 amino acids. The CDR3: CSASPSGGSGETQYF. The CDR3 nucleotides are TGCAGTGCTAGCCCTAGCGGGGGATCCGGGGAGACCCAGTACTTC.

Ten or more counts support this clonotype. CDR3 region: CASSQVTFLGETQYF. In DNA form, the CDR3 reads TGCGCCAGCAGCCAAGTAACCTTCCTCGGGGAGACCCAGTACTTC. The rearrangement uses TRBV4-1 and TRBJ2-5; D not certain. The CDR3 sequence is 15 residues long. V lost 1 base to trimming and J lost 5 bases, with 14 bases between them. Looked up from germline, CDR1 is MGHRA and CDR2 is YSYEKL.

This clonotype was recorded many times. This chain joins TRBV12-3 or TRBV12-4 and TRBJ2-1; D is possibly TRBD1 (6 bases). The CDR3 covers 16 residues. Trimming removed 5 bases at V and 2 bases at J, with 16 bases between. CDR3 loop: CASSPSTGSPYNEQFF. CDR3 in DNA: TGTGCCAGCAGTCCCTCGACAGGATCGCCCTACAATGAGCAGTTCTTC.

This clonotype was counted ten times or more. The CDR3 loop is CASSYNPQGDYEQYV. CDR3 coding DNA: TGTGCCAGCAGTTACAACCCTCAAGGGGACTACGAGCAGTACGTC. The chain couples TRBV6-2 or TRBV6-3 to TRBJ2-7; TRBD1 is a possible D gene (5 bases). CDR3 size: 15 residues. V was trimmed by 2 bases and J by 3 bases, leaving 14 bases between them. Germline values: CDR1 MNHEY, CDR2 SVGEGT.

In this sample, this clonotype turned up many times. The chain joins TRBV18 to TRBJ2-7; 8 bases fit TRBD1. This CDR3 spans 13 amino acids. Trimming took 4 bases from V and 5 from J; bases not matched to a gene: 4. Germline V CDR1 and CDR2: KGHSH, LQKENI. CDR3 DNA sequence: TGTGCCAGCTCACAAGACAGGGGAAACGAGCAGTACGTC. Translating it yields CASSQDRGNEQYV.

This clonotype was counted ten times or more. The chain links TRBV4-1 to TRBJ2-2; D remains ambiguous. V lost 0 bases and J lost 6, with 2 bases in between. Germline V gene sequence: CDR1 MGHRA, CDR2 YSYEKL. The CDR3 is made up of 12 amino acids. This CDR3 reads CASSQDSGELFF. In nucleotides, the CDR3 is TGCGCCAGCAGCCAAGATTCCGGGGAGCTGTTTTTT.

This chain uses TRBV29-1 with TRBJ2-7, with D perhaps being TRBD1 or TRBD2 (5 bases each). Germline CDR1 is SQVTM and CDR2 is ANQGSEA. Between the trimmed V and J ends, which lost 2 bases and 3 bases, there was a span of 23 bases. The CDR3 spans 17 residues. The CDR3 DNA reads as TGCAGCGTTGAACGCCCCGCTCCGGGACGTTCGGTCTACGAGCAGTACTTC. This gives the protein CSVERPAPGRSVYEQYF.

The sample holds many counts of this clonotype. The gene calls are TRBV5-1 and TRBJ1-4; 9 bases align to TRBD1. The CDR3 loop spans 15 amino acids. CDR1 is SGHRS, CDR2 YFSETQ, per germline. V lost 4 bases to trimming and J lost 8 bases; unmatched junction nucleotides: 9. For the CDR3, the DNA is TGCGCCAGCAGCCCTGAACAGGGGGCAGGCGAAAAACTGTTTTTT. It codes for CASSPEQGAGEKLFF.

There are a few counts of this clonotype. The V gene is TRBV18, the J gene TRBJ1-6; weak D call: TRBD1 (6 bases). This CDR3 contains 14 residues. Germline CDR1 KGHSH, CDR2 LQKENI. Trimming stripped 6 bases from V and 10 bases from J, with 16 bases between. CDR3 coding DNA: TGTGCCAGCTCTAGGGCAGGGGCACAATCACCCCTCCACTTT. Translated, it gives CASSRAGAQSPLHF.

The V call is TRBV4-2, the J call TRBJ2-5; 7 positions match TRBD1. J was trimmed by 2 bases and V by 5 bases; bases with no gene match: 8. Per the germline V gene, CDR1 is LGHNA and CDR2 is YNFKEQ. CDR3 length equals 15 residues. In DNA form, the CDR3 reads TGTGCCAGCAGCAACCCGCGGACAGGTCAAGAGACCCAGTACTTC. This codes for CASSNPRTGQETQYF.

Many counts were recorded for this clonotype. The rearrangement uses TRBV20-1 and TRBJ2-5; either TRBD1 or TRBD2 may fit D (6 bases each). The V and J ends lost 5 bases and 5 bases respectively, with 15 bases between them. The CDR3 extends over 13 amino acids. The V gene's germline CDR1 is DFQATT and CDR2 SNEGSKA (reference sequence). This CDR3 is CSAGGGQPETQYF. In DNA, the CDR3 is TGCAGTGCTGGTGGGGGGCAGCCGGAGACCCAGTACTTC.

This clonotype has just a few counts. This chain joins TRBV2 and TRBJ2-5; 8 nucleotides line up with TRBD1. The CDR3 sequence is 17 residues long. CDR1 and CDR2 from the germline V gene are SNHLY and FYNNEI. After removal of 4 bases from V and 2 bases from J, the junction contained 12 bases not matched to a gene. The CDR3 bases are TGTGCCAGCAGTGTAGAGCAGGGGGCGCCTCCTCAAGAGACCCAGTACTTC. Its translation: CASSVEQGAPPQETQYF. Variable domain in full (rest from reference TRBV2 and TRBJ2-5): EPEVTQTPSHQVTQMGQEVILRCVPISNHLYFYWYRQILGQKVEFLVSFYNNEISEKSEIFDDQFSVERPDGSNFTLKIRSTKLEDSAMYFCASSVEQGAPPQETQYFGPGTRLLVL.

This clonotype has only a few counts. The chain joins TRBV12-3 or TRBV12-4 to TRBJ1-1, with TRBD1 identical over 8 bases. With 6 bases clipped from V and 1 base from J, the junction kept 7 bases outside the gene matches. The CDR3 totals 15 residues. The CDR3 coding sequence is TGTGCCAGCAGAGAGACAGGGGTCGAGAACACTGAAGCTTTCTTT. It translates to CASRETGVENTEAFF.

The chain joins TRBV6-5 to TRBJ1-4; the D gene is possibly TRBD1 (5 bases). CDR3 size: 15 residues. Per germline, CDR1 MNHEY and CDR2 SVGAGI. V lost 5 bases and J 8 bases, leaving 18 bases between the germline ends. CDR3 DNA sequence: TGTGCCAGCAGTAGGCACCGGGACCTGAGAGAAAAACTGTTTTTT. It specifies CASSRHRDLREKLFF.